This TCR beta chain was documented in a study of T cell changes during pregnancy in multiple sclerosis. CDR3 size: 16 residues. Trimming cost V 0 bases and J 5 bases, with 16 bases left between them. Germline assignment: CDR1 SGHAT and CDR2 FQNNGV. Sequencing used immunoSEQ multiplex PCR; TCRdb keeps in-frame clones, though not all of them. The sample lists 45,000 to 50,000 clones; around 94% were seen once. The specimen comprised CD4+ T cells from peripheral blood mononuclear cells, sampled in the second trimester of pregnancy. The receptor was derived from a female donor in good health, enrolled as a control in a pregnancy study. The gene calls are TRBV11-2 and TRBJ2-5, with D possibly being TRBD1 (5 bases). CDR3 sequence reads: CASSLDILGRAETQYF. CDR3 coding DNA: TGTGCCAGCAGCTTAGATATCCTCGGCAGGGCGGAGACCCAGTACTTC.